The 2 T cell receptor beta chains reported below all come from one sample, sequenced in a study of cytotoxic CD8 clonotypes in ibrutinib-treated CLL. TCRdb keeps only in-frame clones here, not all; method: immunoSEQ multiplex PCR. The sample lists approximately 330,000 clones; about 77% were seen once. The sample consisted of PBMCs, taken before ibrutinib treatment. All receptors come from a human donor with chronic lymphocytic leukemia.

The chain has TRBV6-1 and TRBJ1-2; D ambiguous. Per germline, CDR1 MNHNS and CDR2 SASEGT. Trimming stripped 0 bases from V and 3 bases from J, with 20 bases between. The CDR3 has 18 amino acids. The CDR3 region has the DNA TGTGCCAGCAGTGAAGCTGCCGGGAGACGGGCAACCTACTATGGCTACACCTTC. It codes for CASSEAAGRRATYYGYTF.

On this clone: Other DNA variants within this sample encode the same CDR3. The V gene is TRBV6-5, the J gene TRBJ2-7; possibly TRBD1 for D (5 bases). Germline V gene data show CDR1 as MNHEY and CDR2 as SVGAGI. CDR3 length: 13 residues. Trimming took off 0 bases at V and 4 bases at J, with 7 bases between the two ends. The CDR3 sequence is CASSYSGPYEQYF. The CDR3 coding sequence is TGTGCCAGCAGTTACTCGGGGCCTTACGAGCAGTACTTC.